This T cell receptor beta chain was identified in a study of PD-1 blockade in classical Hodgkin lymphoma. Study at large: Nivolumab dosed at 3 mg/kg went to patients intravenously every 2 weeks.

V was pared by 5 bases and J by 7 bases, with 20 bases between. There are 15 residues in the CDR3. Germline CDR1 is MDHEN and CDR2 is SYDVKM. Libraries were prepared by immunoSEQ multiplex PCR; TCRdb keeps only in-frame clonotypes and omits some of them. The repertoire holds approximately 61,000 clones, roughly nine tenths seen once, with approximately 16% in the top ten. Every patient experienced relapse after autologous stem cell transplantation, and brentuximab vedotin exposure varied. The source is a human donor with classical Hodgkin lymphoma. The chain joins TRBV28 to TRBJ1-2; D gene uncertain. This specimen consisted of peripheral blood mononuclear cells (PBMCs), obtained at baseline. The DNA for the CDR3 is TGTGCCAGCAGTCAAGCCCGGACTCGACCGGGTGGCTACACCTTC. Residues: CASSQARTRPGGYTF.